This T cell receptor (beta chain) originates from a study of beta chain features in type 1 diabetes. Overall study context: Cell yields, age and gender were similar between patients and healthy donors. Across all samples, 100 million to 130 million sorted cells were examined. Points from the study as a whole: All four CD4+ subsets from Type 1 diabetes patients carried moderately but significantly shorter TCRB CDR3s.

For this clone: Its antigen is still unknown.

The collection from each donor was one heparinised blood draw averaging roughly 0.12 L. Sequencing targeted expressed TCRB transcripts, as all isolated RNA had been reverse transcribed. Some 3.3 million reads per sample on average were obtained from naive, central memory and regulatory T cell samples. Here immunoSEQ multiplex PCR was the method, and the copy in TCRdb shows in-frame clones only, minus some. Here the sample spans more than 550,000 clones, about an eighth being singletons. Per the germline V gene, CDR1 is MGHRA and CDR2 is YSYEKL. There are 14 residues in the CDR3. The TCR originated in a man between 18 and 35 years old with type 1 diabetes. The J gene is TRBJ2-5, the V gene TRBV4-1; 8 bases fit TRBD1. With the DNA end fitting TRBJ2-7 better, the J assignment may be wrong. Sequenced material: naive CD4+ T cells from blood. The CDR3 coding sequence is TGCGCCAGCAGCCTTCAAGGGGGACAGGACGAGCAGTACTTC. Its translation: CASSLQGGQDEQYF.